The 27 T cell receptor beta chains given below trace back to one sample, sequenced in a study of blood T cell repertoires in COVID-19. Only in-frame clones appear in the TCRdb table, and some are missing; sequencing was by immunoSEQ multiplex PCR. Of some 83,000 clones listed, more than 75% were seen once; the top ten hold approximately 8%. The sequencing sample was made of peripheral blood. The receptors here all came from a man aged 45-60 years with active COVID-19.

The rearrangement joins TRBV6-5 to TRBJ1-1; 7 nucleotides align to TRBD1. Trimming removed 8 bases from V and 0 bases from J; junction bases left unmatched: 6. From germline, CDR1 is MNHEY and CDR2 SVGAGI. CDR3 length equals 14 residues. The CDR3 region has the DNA TGTGCCAGCTCGAGAGGGACAGTGAACACTGAAGCTTTCTTT. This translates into CASSRGTVNTEAFF.

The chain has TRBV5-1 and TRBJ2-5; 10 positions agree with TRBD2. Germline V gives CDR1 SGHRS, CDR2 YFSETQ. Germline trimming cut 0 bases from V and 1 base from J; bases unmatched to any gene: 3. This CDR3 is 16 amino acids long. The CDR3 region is CASSLDSGGPQETQYF. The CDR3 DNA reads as TGCGCCAGCAGCTTGGATAGCGGGGGGCCCCAAGAGACCCAGTACTTC.

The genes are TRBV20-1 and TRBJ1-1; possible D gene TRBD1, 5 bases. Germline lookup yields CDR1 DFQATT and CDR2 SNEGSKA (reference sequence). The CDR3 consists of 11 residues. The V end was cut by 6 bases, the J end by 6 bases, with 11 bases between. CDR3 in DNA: TGCAGTGCCCAACAGGCGTCTGAAGCTTTCTTT. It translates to CSAQQASEAFF.

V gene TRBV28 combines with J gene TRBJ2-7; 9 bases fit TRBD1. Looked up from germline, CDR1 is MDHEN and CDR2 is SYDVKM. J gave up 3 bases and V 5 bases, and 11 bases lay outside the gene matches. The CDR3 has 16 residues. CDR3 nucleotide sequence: TGTGCCAGCAGTATGCCGGGACAGGGTGTCCTCTACGAGCAGTACTTC. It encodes CASSMPGQGVLYEQYF.

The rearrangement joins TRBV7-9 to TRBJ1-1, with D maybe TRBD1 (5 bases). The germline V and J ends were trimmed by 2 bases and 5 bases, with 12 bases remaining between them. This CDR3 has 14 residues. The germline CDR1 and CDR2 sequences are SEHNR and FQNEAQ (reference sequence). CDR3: CASSLRGMVTEAFF. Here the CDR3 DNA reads TGTGCCAGCAGCTTACGGGGGATGGTAACTGAAGCTTTCTTT.

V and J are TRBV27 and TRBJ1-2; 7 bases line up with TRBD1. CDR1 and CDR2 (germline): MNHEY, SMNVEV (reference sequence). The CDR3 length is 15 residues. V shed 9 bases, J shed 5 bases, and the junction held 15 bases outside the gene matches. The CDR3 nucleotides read TGTGCCAGTCGAACTACCAGGGGGTATAGGTATGGCTACACCTTC. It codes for CASRTTRGYRYGYTF.

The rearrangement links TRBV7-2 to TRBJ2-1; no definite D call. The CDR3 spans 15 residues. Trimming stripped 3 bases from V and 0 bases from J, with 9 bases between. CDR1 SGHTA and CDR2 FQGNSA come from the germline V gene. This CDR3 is CASSLVADSYNEQFF. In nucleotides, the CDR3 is TGTGCCAGCAGCTTGGTAGCTGACTCCTACAATGAGCAGTTCTTC.

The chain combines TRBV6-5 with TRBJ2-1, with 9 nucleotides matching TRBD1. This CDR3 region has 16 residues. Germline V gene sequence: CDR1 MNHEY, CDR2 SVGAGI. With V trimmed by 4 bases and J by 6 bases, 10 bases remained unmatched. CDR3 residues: CASSFGRVTGGNEQFF. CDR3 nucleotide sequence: TGTGCCAGCAGTTTCGGCCGAGTGACAGGGGGCAATGAGCAGTTCTTC.

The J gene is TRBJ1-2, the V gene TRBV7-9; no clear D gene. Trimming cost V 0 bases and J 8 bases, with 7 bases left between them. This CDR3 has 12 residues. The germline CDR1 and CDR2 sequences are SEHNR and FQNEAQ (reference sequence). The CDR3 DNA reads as TGTGCCAGCAGCTTAGCCAATCAAGGCTACACCTTC. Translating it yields CASSLANQGYTF.

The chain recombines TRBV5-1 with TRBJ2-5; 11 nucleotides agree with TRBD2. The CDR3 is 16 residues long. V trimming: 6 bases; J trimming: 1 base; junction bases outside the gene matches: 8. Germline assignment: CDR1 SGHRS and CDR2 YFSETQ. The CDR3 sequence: CASTGGTSGFQETQYF. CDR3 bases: TGCGCCAGCACGGGGGGGACTAGCGGCTTCCAAGAGACCCAGTACTTC.

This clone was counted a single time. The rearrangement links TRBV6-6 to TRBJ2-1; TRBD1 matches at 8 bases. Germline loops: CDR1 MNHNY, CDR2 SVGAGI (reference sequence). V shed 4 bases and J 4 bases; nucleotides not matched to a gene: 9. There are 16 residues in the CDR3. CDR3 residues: CASSWRADRDYNEQFF. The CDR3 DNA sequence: TGTGCCAGCAGTTGGCGGGCGGACAGGGATTACAATGAGCAGTTCTTC.

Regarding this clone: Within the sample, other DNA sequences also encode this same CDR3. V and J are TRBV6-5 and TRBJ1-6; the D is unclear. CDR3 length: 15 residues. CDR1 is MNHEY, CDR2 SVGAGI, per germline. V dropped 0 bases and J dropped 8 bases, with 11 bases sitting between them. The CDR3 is CASSYSAGRDSPLHF. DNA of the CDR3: TGTGCCAGCAGTTACTCGGCTGGGCGGGATTCACCCCTCCACTTT.

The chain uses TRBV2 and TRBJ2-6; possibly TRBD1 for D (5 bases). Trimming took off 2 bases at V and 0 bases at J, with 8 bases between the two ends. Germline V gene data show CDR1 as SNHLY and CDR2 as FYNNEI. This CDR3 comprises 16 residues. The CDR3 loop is CASSEQGNSGANVLTF. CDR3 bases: TGTGCCAGCAGTGAACAGGGAAACTCTGGGGCCAACGTCCTGACTTTC.

The CDR3 protein is CASSLGPGGPLSYNEQFF. CDR3 nucleotides: TGTGCCAGCAGCTTAGGCCCAGGGGGGCCCCTCTCCTACAATGAGCAGTTCTTC. V gene TRBV7-7 combines with J gene TRBJ2-1; maybe TRBD1 (7 bases). Germline CDR1 reads SSHAT; CDR2 reads FNYEAQ (reference sequence). The CDR3 length is 18 residues. The V and J ends lost 1 base and 0 bases respectively, with 16 bases between them.

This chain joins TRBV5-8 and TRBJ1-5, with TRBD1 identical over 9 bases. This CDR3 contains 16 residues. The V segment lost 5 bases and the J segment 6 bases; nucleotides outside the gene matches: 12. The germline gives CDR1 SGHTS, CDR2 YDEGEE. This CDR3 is CASSRWEGQGGQPQHF. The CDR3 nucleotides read TGTGCCAGCAGTCGTTGGGAGGGACAGGGTGGTCAGCCCCAGCATTTT.

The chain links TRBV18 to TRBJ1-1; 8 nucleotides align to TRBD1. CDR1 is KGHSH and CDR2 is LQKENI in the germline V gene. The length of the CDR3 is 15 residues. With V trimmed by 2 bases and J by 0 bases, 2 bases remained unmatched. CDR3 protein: CASSPTGGMNTEAFF. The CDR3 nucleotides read TGTGCCAGCTCACCAACAGGGGGAATGAACACTGAAGCTTTCTTT.

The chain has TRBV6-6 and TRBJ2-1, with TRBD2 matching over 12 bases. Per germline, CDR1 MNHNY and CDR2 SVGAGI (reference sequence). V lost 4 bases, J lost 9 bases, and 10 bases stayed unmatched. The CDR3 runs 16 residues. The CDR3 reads CASSSGLAGRTAEQFF. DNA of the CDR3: TGTGCCAGCAGTTCAGGACTAGCGGGAAGGACTGCTGAGCAGTTCTTC.

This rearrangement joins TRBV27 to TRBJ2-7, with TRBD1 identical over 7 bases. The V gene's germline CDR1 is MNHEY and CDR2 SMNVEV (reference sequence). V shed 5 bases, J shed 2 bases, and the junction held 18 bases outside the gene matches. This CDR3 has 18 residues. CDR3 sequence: CASSRRDSEPPFAYEQYF. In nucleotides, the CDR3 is TGTGCCAGCAGTCGCCGGGACAGTGAGCCTCCTTTTGCCTACGAGCAGTACTTC.

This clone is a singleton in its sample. CDR3 protein: CASSPRAGVGKETQYF. CDR3 sequence (DNA): TGTGCCAGCAGTCCCCGGGCAGGGGTGGGTAAGGAGACCCAGTACTTC. V and J are TRBV28 and TRBJ2-5, with D possibly being TRBD1 (6 bases). The germline V gene encodes CDR1 MDHEN and CDR2 SYDVKM. The CDR3 has 16 amino acids. V was pared by 5 bases and J by 5 bases, with 21 bases between.

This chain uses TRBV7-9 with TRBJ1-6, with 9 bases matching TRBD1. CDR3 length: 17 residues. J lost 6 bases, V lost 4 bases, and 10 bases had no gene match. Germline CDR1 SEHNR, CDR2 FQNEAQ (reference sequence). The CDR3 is CASSSPLQGALNSPLHF. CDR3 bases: TGTGCCAGCAGCTCCCCTTTACAGGGGGCGCTTAATTCACCCCTCCACTTT. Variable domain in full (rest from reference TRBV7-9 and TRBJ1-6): DTGVSQNPRHKITKRGQNVTFRCDPISEHNRLYWYRQTLGQGPEFLTYFQNEAQLEKSRLLSDRFSAERPKGSFSTLEIQRTEQGDSAMYLCASSSPLQGALNSPLHFGNGTRLTVT.

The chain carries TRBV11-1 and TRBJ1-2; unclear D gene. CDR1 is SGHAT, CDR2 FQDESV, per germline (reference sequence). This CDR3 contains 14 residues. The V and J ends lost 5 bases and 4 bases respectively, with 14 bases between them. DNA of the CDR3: TGTGCCAGCAGCCAACCCCCGGGTACCTATGGCTACACCTTC. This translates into CASSQPPGTYGYTF.

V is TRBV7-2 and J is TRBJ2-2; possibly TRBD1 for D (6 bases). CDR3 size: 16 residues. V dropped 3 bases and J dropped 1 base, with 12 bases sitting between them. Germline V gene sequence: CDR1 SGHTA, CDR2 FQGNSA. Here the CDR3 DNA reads TGTGCCAGCAGCTTCGCCGGGACATTGAACACCGGGGAGCTGTTTTTT. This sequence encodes CASSFAGTLNTGELFF.

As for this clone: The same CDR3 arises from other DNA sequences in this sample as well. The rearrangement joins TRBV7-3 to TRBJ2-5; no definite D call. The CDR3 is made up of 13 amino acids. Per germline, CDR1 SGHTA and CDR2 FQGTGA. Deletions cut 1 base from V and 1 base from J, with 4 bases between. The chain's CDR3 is CASSLRAQETQYF. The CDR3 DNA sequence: TGTGCCAGCAGCTTAAGGGCCCAAGAGACCCAGTACTTC.

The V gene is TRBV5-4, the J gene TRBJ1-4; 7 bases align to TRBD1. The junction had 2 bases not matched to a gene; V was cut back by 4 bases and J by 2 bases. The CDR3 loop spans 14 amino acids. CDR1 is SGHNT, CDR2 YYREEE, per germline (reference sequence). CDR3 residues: CASSTGQTNEKLFF. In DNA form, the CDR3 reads TGTGCCAGCAGCACGGGACAGACTAATGAAAAACTGTTTTTT.

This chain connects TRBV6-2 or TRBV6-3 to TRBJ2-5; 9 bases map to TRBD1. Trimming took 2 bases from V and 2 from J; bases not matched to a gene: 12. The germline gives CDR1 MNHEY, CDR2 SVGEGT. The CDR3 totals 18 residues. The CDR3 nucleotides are TGTGCCAGCAGTTACCGACAGGGGGAACTCCGGGGGCAAGAGACCCAGTACTTC. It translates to CASSYRQGELRGQETQYF.

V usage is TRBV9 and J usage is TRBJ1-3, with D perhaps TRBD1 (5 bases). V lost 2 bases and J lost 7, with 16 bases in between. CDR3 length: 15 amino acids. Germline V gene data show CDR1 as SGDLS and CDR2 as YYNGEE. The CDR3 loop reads CASSVGEGSSNTIYF. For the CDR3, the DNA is TGTGCCAGCAGCGTGGGGGAGGGATCGTCGAACACCATATATTTT.

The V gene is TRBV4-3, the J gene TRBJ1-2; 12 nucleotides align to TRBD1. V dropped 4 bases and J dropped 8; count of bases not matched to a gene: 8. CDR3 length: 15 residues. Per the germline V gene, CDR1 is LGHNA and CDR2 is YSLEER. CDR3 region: CASSPRDRGLRGYTF. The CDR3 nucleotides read TGCGCCAGCAGCCCCCGGGACAGGGGGCTACGCGGCTACACCTTC.